A selection of T cell receptor beta chains follows, all from one sample in a study of blood T cell repertoires in COVID-19. Measured with immunoSEQ multiplex PCR; TCRdb has only the in-frame clones, and not every one. The table records around 150,000 clones, about 80% of them present only once. The sequenced sample was peripheral blood. These receptors originate from a man in his 70s with acute or convalescent COVID-19. CDR3s leave out the opening cysteine and the closing phenylalanine or tryptophan. The order of the fields is J gene, V gene, CDR3 protein.

TRBJ2-2 TRBV28 ASLGGRNTGELF
TRBJ2-5 TRBV11-3 ASSLGGSAPFQETQY
TRBJ2-2 TRBV24-1 ATSDLPGGNTGELF
TRBJ1-2 TRBV2 ARNRNTGLGGYT
TRBJ2-1 TRBV6-5 ASSYSLAGGQQF
TRBJ2-7 TRBV15 ATSLERGSYEQY
TRBJ2-7 TRBV7-6 ASSLEGGREQY
TRBJ1-1 TRBV9 ASSPRDSYTEAF
TRBJ2-3 TRBV4-1 ASSQEALDTQY
TRBJ1-2 TRBV3-1/TRBV3-2 ASSQETGVYGYT
TRBJ2-1 TRBV5-3 ARSSGAFLDRHNEQF
TRBJ2-4 TRBV6-1 ASSERSGRAPIQY
TRBJ1-1 TRBV29-1 SVRTGLGTEAF
TRBJ2-3 TRBV18 ASSPTSGEDTQY
TRBJ1-2 TRBV12-3/TRBV12-4 ASSLAGNGYT
TRBJ2-7 TRBV2 ASSGDREKAYEQY
TRBJ2-1 TRBV5-1 ASSYSGSHNEQF
TRBJ2-1 TRBV7-8 ASSLVGLRRTNEQF
TRBJ1-5 TRBV5-6 ASSTVGTGGAVAQPQH
TRBJ2-4 TRBV19 ASSTGANIQY
TRBJ2-5 TRBV24-1 ATSVAGGETQY
TRBJ1-6 TRBV19 ASSIRPDSSYNSPLH
TRBJ2-1 TRBV5-5 ASTVQLPTGGGYNEQF
TRBJ1-6 TRBV6-5 ASKADGSVYSPLH
TRBJ2-7 TRBV19 ATRPRGQSSYEQY